Following are 20 T cell receptor beta chains from one sample sequenced in a study of blood T cell repertoires in COVID-19. Repertoires were generated with immunoSEQ multiplex PCR, while TCRdb's copy carries only in-frame clones and drops some. The sample shows around 100,000 clones, around 87% of them seen only once. Source material: peripheral blood. The receptors derive from a human donor in a cohort sampled during active COVID-19.

V usage is TRBV4-3 and J usage is TRBJ2-5; 14 bases are a match to TRBD2. V lost 3 bases to trimming and J lost 1 base; unmatched junction nucleotides: 13. Germline V gene data show CDR1 as LGHNA and CDR2 as YSLEER. The CDR3 is 20 residues long. The CDR3 bases are TGCGCCAGCAGCCATTACCTTCCGACCGGGACTAGCGGGGGCCAAGAGACCCAGTACTTC. It specifies CASSHYLPTGTSGGQETQYF.

The chain uses TRBV2 and TRBJ2-3, with TRBD2 identical over 10 bases. The CDR3 length is 18 residues. Trimming took 4 bases from V and 0 from J; bases not matched to a gene: 10. Germline lookup yields CDR1 SNHLY and CDR2 FYNNEI. The CDR3 DNA sequence: TGTGCCAGCAGTGTCCACCGGACTAGCGGAACTAGCACAGATACGCAGTATTTT. Translated, it gives CASSVHRTSGTSTDTQYF.

The chain recombines TRBV7-6 with TRBJ1-5; D is unresolved. Per germline, CDR1 SGHVS and CDR2 FNYEAQ. Trimming took off 5 bases at V and 3 bases at J, with 17 bases between the two ends. The CDR3 is made up of 16 amino acids. CDR3 amino acids: CASSLDIHTNNQPQHF. CDR3 sequence (DNA): TGTGCCAGCAGCCTAGATATACACACGAACAATCAGCCCCAGCATTTT.

V and J are TRBV7-2 and TRBJ1-4; D might be TRBD1 (5 bases). V shed 4 bases and J shed 5 bases, with 14 bases lying between them. Germline V gene sequence: CDR1 SGHTA, CDR2 FQGNSA. The CDR3 covers 15 residues. CDR3 sequence reads: CASSSSGARNEKLFF. CDR3 coding DNA: TGTGCCAGCAGCTCGTCTGGGGCGAGAAATGAAAAACTGTTTTTT.

J is TRBJ2-5 and V is TRBV20-1; D unresolved. Germline loops: CDR1 DFQATT, CDR2 SNEGSKA (reference sequence). This CDR3 has 11 residues. Trimming shortened V by 3 bases and J by 1 base, and 3 bases separated the two germline ends. In DNA, the CDR3 is TGCAGTGCTAGCAGCCAAGAGACCCAGTACTTC. Translation: CSASSQETQYF.

The chain has TRBV4-1 and TRBJ2-5; 16 nucleotides match TRBD2. V shed 1 base and J 5 bases; nucleotides not matched to a gene: 7. Germline V lookup: CDR1 MGHRA, CDR2 YSYEKL. This CDR3 is 18 amino acids long. The CDR3 here is CASSQGQGLAGGTETQYF. CDR3 nucleotide sequence: TGCGCCAGCAGCCAAGGACAGGGACTAGCGGGAGGGACGGAGACCCAGTACTTC.

There are a few counts of this clone. This chain uses TRBV3-1 (or the pseudogene TRBV3-2) with TRBJ1-5; maybe TRBD1 (5 bases). The CDR3 length is 15 residues. V shed 1 base and J shed 9 bases, with 16 bases lying between them. From germline, CDR1 is LGHDT and CDR2 YNNKEL (reference sequence). The CDR3: CASSQGPQGVLPQHF. CDR3 in DNA: TGTGCCAGCAGCCAAGGTCCGCAGGGTGTACTGCCCCAGCATTTT.

The V and J genes are TRBV12-3 or TRBV12-4 and TRBJ1-4; TRBD1 agrees at 8 bases. This CDR3 is 13 amino acids long. V dropped 6 bases and J dropped 8; count of bases not matched to a gene: 5. The CDR3 coding sequence is TGTGCCAGCAGCCGGACAGGGTACGAAAAACTGTTTTTT. The encoded protein is CASSRTGYEKLFF.

The gene calls are TRBV19 and TRBJ1-6; 8 bases fit TRBD1. CDR3 length: 15 residues. Germline V gene sequence: CDR1 LNHDA, CDR2 SQIVND (reference sequence). V shed 4 bases, J shed 6 bases, and the junction held 5 bases outside the gene matches. CDR3 bases: TGTGCCAGTAGTACCCTCGACAGGGGTAATTCACCCCTCCACTTT. As protein: CASSTLDRGNSPLHF.

The V and J genes are TRBV7-8 and TRBJ2-1; D is ambiguous. Germline lookup yields CDR1 SGHVS and CDR2 FQNEAQ. The CDR3 is 14 amino acids. V was cut by 5 bases and J by 6 bases, with 14 bases left in between. The CDR3 DNA is TGTGCCAGCAGCCGAGACCTAGTGCCCAATGAGCAGTTCTTC. Its protein is CASSRDLVPNEQFF.

The chain has TRBV29-1 and TRBJ2-3; 8 bases are a match to TRBD1. CDR3 length equals 15 residues. Germline assignment: CDR1 SQVTM and CDR2 ANQGSEA. Unmatched junction bases numbered 9, after V lost 5 bases and J lost 2 bases. This CDR3 is CSVLTGGIFTDTQYF. In DNA, the CDR3 is TGCAGCGTTCTTACAGGGGGGATTTTCACAGATACGCAGTATTTT.

The chain uses TRBV3-1 (or the pseudogene TRBV3-2) and TRBJ2-7; 11 positions agree with TRBD2. The V and J ends lost 3 bases and 5 bases, in that order; junction bases with no gene match: 9. The CDR3 contains 16 residues. Germline V lookup: CDR1 LGHDT, CDR2 YNNKEL (reference sequence). The CDR3 nucleotides read TGTGCCAGCAGCCACAGTAGCGGGAGGGCGAAGGACGAGCAGTACTTC. Translation: CASSHSSGRAKDEQYF.

A few counts support this clone. Other DNA sequences in the same sample also yield this CDR3. The V and J genes are TRBV7-2 and TRBJ2-3; 8 nucleotides line up with TRBD2. The CDR3 runs 15 residues. With V trimmed by 0 bases and J by 2 bases, 1 base remained unmatched. The germline V gene has CDR1 SGHTA and CDR2 FQGNSA. The CDR3 DNA follows: TGTGCCAGCAGCTTAGCTAGCGGGAACACAGATACGCAGTATTTT. Encoded protein: CASSLASGNTDTQYF. The variable domain in full, completed from reference TRBV7-2 and TRBJ2-3, reads GAGVSQSPSNKVTEKGKDVELRCDPISGHTALYWYRQSLGQGLEFLIYFQGNSAPDKSGLPSDRFSAERTGGSVSTLTIQRTQQEDSAVYLCASSLASGNTDTQYFGPGTRLTVL.

Only one count was recorded for this clone. The chain couples TRBV2 to TRBJ2-4; D uncertain. The germline V gene encodes CDR1 SNHLY and CDR2 FYNNEI. The CDR3 runs to 15 residues. V lost 7 bases and J 5 bases, leaving 18 bases between the germline ends. The CDR3 sequence is CASTTLYRPENIQYF. CDR3 sequence (DNA): TGTGCCAGCACCACCCTTTACCGTCCGGAAAACATTCAGTACTTC.

The rearrangement uses TRBV6-1 and TRBJ2-3, with TRBD2 matching over 11 bases. V dropped 3 bases and J dropped 4; count of bases not matched to a gene: 15. The CDR3 covers 19 residues. Germline V gives CDR1 MNHNS, CDR2 SASEGT. Written as DNA, the CDR3 is TGTGCCAGCAGTGAGATTAGCGGGAGGGCCGTTCAAAGTCCAGATACGCAGTATTTT. The encoded protein is CASSEISGRAVQSPDTQYF.

The J gene is TRBJ1-5, the V gene TRBV9, with D unclear. Trimming shortened V by 1 base and J by 4 bases, and 9 bases separated the two germline ends. CDR3 length: 14 residues. Germline values: CDR1 SGDLS, CDR2 YYNGEE. For the CDR3, the DNA is TGTGCCAGCAGCGTAAGCGGCGGGAATCAGCCCCAGCATTTT. Protein product: CASSVSGGNQPQHF.

This rearrangement joins TRBV5-4 to TRBJ1-2; D is possibly TRBD1 (6 bases). This CDR3 is 15 amino acids long. CDR1 is SGHNT and CDR2 is YYREEE in the germline V gene (reference sequence). The germline V and J ends were trimmed by 0 bases and 5 bases, with 14 bases remaining between them. The chain's CDR3 is CASSLELQGKYGYTF. The CDR3 nucleotides read TGTGCCAGCAGCTTGGAGCTGCAGGGGAAATATGGCTACACCTTC.

In DNA form, the CDR3 reads TGCGCGTCCGGGACTACAACAGATACGCAGTATTTT. Its translation is CASGTTTDTQYF. The V and J genes are TRBV5-1 and TRBJ2-3; TRBD2 aligns across 7 bases. Germline V gene data show CDR1 as SGHRS and CDR2 as YFSETQ. The CDR3 is 12 amino acids.

CDR3 protein: CSVEVVADTQYF. The CDR3 bases are TGCAGCGTTGAAGTGGTAGCAGATACGCAGTATTTT. The chain links TRBV29-1 to TRBJ2-3; D uncertain. Trimming removed 1 base at V and 4 bases at J, with 6 bases between. There are 12 residues in the CDR3. The V gene's germline CDR1 is SQVTM and CDR2 ANQGSEA.

The DNA for the CDR3 is TGTGCCAGCAGTCCCTCCCTAGCGGGAGGCTCCTACGAGCAGTACTTC. This codes for CASSPSLAGGSYEQYF. This chain connects TRBV6-2 or TRBV6-3 to TRBJ2-7; 11 nucleotides align to TRBD2. In germline, CDR1 is MNHEY, CDR2 SVGEGT. The CDR3 sequence is 16 residues long. J gave up 0 bases and V 5 bases, and 6 bases lay outside the gene matches.